This TCR beta chain was obtained from a study of shared clonotypes between healthy human individuals. Trimming left V 0 bases short and J 4 bases short, with 3 bases between. Germline assignment: CDR1 SEHNR and CDR2 FQNEAQ (reference sequence). CDR3 size: 12 residues. Selected positively for CCR7 and CD45RO-negative, naive CD8 cells excluded terminally differentiated effector memory CD45RA+ cells. About this clone: The sample contains more than one DNA sequence encoding this CDR3.

The assay was immunoSEQ multiplex PCR, and TCRdb's table has in-frame clones only and misses some. The data show roughly 2.1 million clones, with around 93% seen just once and 1.5% to 2% held by the top ten. V is TRBV7-9 and J is TRBJ1-1; no clear D. This TCR was recovered from a man aged 18 to 30 in good health. Some clones in this sample may be carry-over from other donors' samples. The sample consisted of naive CD8+ T cells from PBMCs. The CDR3 spells CASSLAGTEAFF. The CDR3 bases are TGTGCCAGCAGCTTAGCGGGCACTGAAGCTTTCTTT.